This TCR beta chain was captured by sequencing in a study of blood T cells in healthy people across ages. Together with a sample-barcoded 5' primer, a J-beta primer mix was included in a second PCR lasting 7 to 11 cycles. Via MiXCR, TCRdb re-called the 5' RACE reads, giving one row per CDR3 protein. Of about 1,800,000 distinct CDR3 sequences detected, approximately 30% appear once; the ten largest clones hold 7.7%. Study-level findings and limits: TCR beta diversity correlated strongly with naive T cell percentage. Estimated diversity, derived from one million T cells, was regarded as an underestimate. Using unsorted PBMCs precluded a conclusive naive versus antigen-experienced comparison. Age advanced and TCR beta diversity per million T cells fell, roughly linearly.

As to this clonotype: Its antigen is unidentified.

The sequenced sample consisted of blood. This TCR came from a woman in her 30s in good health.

CDR3 amino acids: CASSGTSEAGANVLTF. The CDR3, as DNA: TGTGCCAGCAGCGGGACTAGCGAGGCTGGGGCCAACGTCCTGACTTTC. The chain uses TRBV9 and TRBJ2-6; 9 nucleotides agree with TRBD2. The CDR3 extends over 16 amino acids. Germline V gene lookup returns CDR1 SGDLS and CDR2 YYNGEE. With 3 bases clipped from V and 2 bases from J, the junction kept 3 bases outside the gene matches.